The next 31 T cell receptor beta chains were all read from a single sample in a study of cytomegalovirus exposure and HLA in healthy donors. The PCR used 60 Vbeta and 13 Jbeta primers. Some clones are missing from TCRdb's copy, which holds only in-frame ones; the method was immunoSEQ multiplex PCR. Of 150,000 to 200,000 clones listed, more than 65% are singletons. The material sequenced was PBMCs. The receptors were sampled from a woman between 40 and 55 years old in good health and CMV-seropositive.

The chain has TRBV2 and TRBJ2-1, with no clear D. In germline, CDR1 is SNHLY, CDR2 FYNNEI. Trimming stripped 7 bases from V and 3 bases from J, with 10 bases between. This CDR3 region has 13 residues. In DNA form, the CDR3 reads TGTGCCAGCAACGTAGGCGGCTACAATGAGCAGTTCTTC. Its protein product is CASNVGGYNEQFF.

The chain has TRBV6-5 and TRBJ1-3; no firm D call. Germline V gene sequence: CDR1 MNHEY, CDR2 SVGAGI. The CDR3 extends over 14 amino acids. Trimming left V 2 bases short and J 3 bases short, with 8 bases between. CDR3 coding DNA: TGTGCCAGCAGTTACAGCGGAAGTGGAAACACCATATATTTT. Translation: CASSYSGSGNTIYF.

This clone was seen only a few times. The chain uses TRBV9 and TRBJ1-2, with 11 bases fitting TRBD1. The trim removed 4 bases at V and 4 bases at J, leaving 9 bases unmatched. The CDR3 sequence is 16 residues long. The germline CDR1 and CDR2 sequences are SGDLS and YYNGEE. The CDR3 spells CASSSSTGTGGYGYTF. The CDR3 nucleotides read TGTGCCAGCAGCTCATCGACCGGGACAGGGGGCTATGGCTACACCTTC.

The J gene is TRBJ2-2, the V gene TRBV7-3; maybe TRBD1 (5 bases). From germline, CDR1 is SGHTA and CDR2 FQGTGA. This CDR3 contains 15 residues. Trimming cost V 5 bases and J 3 bases, with 13 bases left between them. CDR3 nucleotides: TGTGCCAGCAGCCCCCAGGGTAGTCACACCGGGGAGCTGTTTTTT. Its protein product is CASSPQGSHTGELFF.

The table lists this clone with a few counts. The gene calls are TRBV29-1 and TRBJ2-1, with 8 positions matching TRBD1. This CDR3 spans 12 amino acids. Trimming took 7 bases from V and 6 from J; bases not matched to a gene: 5. In germline, CDR1 is SQVTM, CDR2 ANQGSEA. Here the CDR3 reads CSAGGQGNEQFF. DNA of the CDR3: TGCAGCGCCGGTGGACAGGGCAATGAGCAGTTCTTC.

This chain links TRBV14 with TRBJ2-5; possibly TRBD1 for D (5 bases). V gave up 0 bases and J gave up 5 bases, with 19 bases separating them. CDR3 length: 17 residues. The V gene's germline CDR1 is SGHDN and CDR2 FVKESK. CDR3 DNA sequence: TGTGCCAGCAGCCAAGATCTTGTGGGGCGGAATAGGGAGACCCAGTACTTC. It codes for CASSQDLVGRNRETQYF.

The CDR3 sequence is CASSLTGANTEAFF. The CDR3 DNA follows: TGTGCCAGCAGCTTAACAGGGGCGAACACTGAAGCTTTCTTT. This chain joins TRBV7-2 and TRBJ1-1; 7 bases match TRBD1. The V gene end was trimmed by 2 bases and the J gene end by 1 base; junction bases not matched to a gene: 1. Germline values: CDR1 SGHTA, CDR2 FQGNSA. The CDR3 totals 14 residues.

This chain's CDR3 is CASSHPRQALNNQPQHF. The CDR3 bases are TGCGCCAGCAGCCACCCTCGACAGGCCCTAAACAATCAGCCCCAGCATTTT. This rearrangement joins TRBV4-1 to TRBJ1-5; perhaps TRBD1 as D (6 bases). The CDR3 has 17 amino acids. Per the germline V gene, CDR1 is MGHRA and CDR2 is YSYEKL. The ends were cut back, 3 bases at V and 3 bases at J, with 18 bases in the middle.

The chain couples TRBV7-8 to TRBJ1-2, with D maybe TRBD1 (5 bases). This CDR3 spans 16 amino acids. The germline V and J ends were trimmed by 1 base and 1 base, with 13 bases remaining between them. CDR1 is SGHVS and CDR2 is FQNEAQ in the germline V gene. The CDR3 DNA follows: TGTGCCAGCAGCTTAGAGTCAGGGTGGGATAACTATGGCTACACCTTC. Translating it yields CASSLESGWDNYGYTF.

V and J are TRBV15 and TRBJ2-5, with 7 bases lining up with TRBD2. Trimming removed 8 bases from V and 4 bases from J; junction bases left unmatched: 7. This CDR3 has 13 amino acids. Germline V gene lookup returns CDR1 LNHNV and CDR2 YYDKDF (reference sequence). CDR3 amino acids: CATRFAGVETQYF. DNA for the CDR3: TGTGCCACCCGATTCGCGGGAGTAGAGACCCAGTACTTC.

The V gene is TRBV11-1, the J gene TRBJ2-7; D perhaps matches TRBD1 (5 bases). This CDR3 spans 14 amino acids. Trimming stripped 0 bases from V and 6 bases from J, with 12 bases between. CDR1 is SGHAT, CDR2 FQDESV, per germline (reference sequence). The CDR3 sequence is CASSLASRGSEQYF. DNA for the CDR3: TGTGCCAGCAGCTTAGCCTCTAGGGGCAGCGAGCAGTACTTC.

This chain links TRBV10-1 with TRBJ2-3; 9 bases agree with TRBD2. The junction had 3 bases not matched to a gene; V was cut back by 5 bases and J by 0 bases. Germline V gene sequence: CDR1 WNHNN, CDR2 SYGVQD (reference sequence). CDR3 length: 15 amino acids. CDR3 in DNA: TGCGCCAGCAGTCAACTAGCGGGTAGCACAGATACGCAGTATTTT. It is translated as CASSQLAGSTDTQYF.

This clone has only a few counts. J is TRBJ2-7 and V is TRBV28, with D perhaps matching TRBD1 (6 bases). The CDR3 extends over 17 amino acids. CDR1 and CDR2 from the germline V gene are MDHEN and SYDVKM. V lost 7 bases and J lost 1, with 23 bases in between. DNA of the CDR3: TGTGCCAGCACCCCTAGGCCCCCTGCAAGGGGGTCCTACGAGCAGTACTTC. As protein: CASTPRPPARGSYEQYF. The full variable domain, its missing parts supplied by reference TRBV28 and TRBJ2-7, is DVKVTQSSRYLVKRTGEKVFLECVQDMDHENMFWYRQDPGLGLRLIYFSYDVKMKEKGDIPEGYSVSREKKERFSLILESASTNQTSMYLCASTPRPPARGSYEQYFGPGTRLTVT.

The rearrangement joins TRBV5-5 to TRBJ1-1, with D unclear. Germline-derived CDR1 and CDR2 are SGHKS and YYEKEE (reference sequence). V was clipped by 2 bases and J by 1 base, with 6 bases between them. The CDR3 contains 13 residues. The CDR3, as DNA: TGTGCCAGCAGCTTTGAGGGGAACACTGAAGCTTTCTTT. It translates to CASSFEGNTEAFF.

This clone was observed a handful of times. The rearrangement links TRBV2 to TRBJ1-4; possibly TRBD1 for D (5 bases). Germline CDR1 is SNHLY and CDR2 is FYNNEI. The CDR3 has 18 residues. The V end was cut by 3 bases, the J end by 8 bases, with 25 bases between. CDR3 sequence reads: CASSDCLAPRGSGEKLFF. CDR3 nucleotides: TGTGCCAGCAGTGATTGTCTAGCTCCCCGGGGCAGCGGGGAAAAACTGTTTTTT.

The chain joins TRBV5-1 to TRBJ1-1; no definite D call. V was pared by 2 bases and J by 0 bases, with 5 bases between. This CDR3 has 13 amino acids. The germline gives CDR1 SGHRS, CDR2 YFSETQ. DNA of the CDR3: TGCGCCAGCAGCTTAATTATGAACACTGAAGCTTTCTTT. It specifies CASSLIMNTEAFF. Full variable domain (missing parts from reference TRBV5-1 and TRBJ1-1): KAGVTQTPRYLIKTRGQQVTLSCSPISGHRSVSWYQQTPGQGLQFLFEYFSETQRNKGNFPGRFSGRQFSNSRSEMNVSTLELGDSALYLCASSLIMNTEAFFGQGTRLTVV.

Regarding this clone: Germline and junction disagree at one end, which may indicate a read error. This rearrangement joins TRBV7-7 to TRBJ2-2, with 7 positions matching TRBD1. There are 16 residues in the CDR3. Germline V gene data show CDR1 as SSHAT and CDR2 as FNYEAQ (reference sequence). The CDR3 loop reads CASSQGRDRLTGELFF. The CDR3 DNA reads TGTGCTAGCAGCCAGGGCCGGGACAGACTCACCGGGGAGCTGTTTTTT.

V gene TRBV2 combines with J gene TRBJ2-1, with 7 bases fitting TRBD2. The germline CDR1 and CDR2 sequences are SNHLY and FYNNEI. V trimming: 4 bases; J trimming: 4 bases; junction bases outside the gene matches: 1. This CDR3 contains 13 residues. The CDR3 here is CASSGGLYNEQFF. Written as DNA, the CDR3 is TGTGCCAGCAGTGGGGGACTATACAATGAGCAGTTCTTC.

In this sample, this clone turned up once. This chain links TRBV7-8 with TRBJ2-7; D is unclear. CDR3 length equals 12 residues. CDR1 is SGHVS, CDR2 FQNEAQ, per germline. V was shortened by 4 bases and J by 3 bases, with 7 bases between the two germline ends. The CDR3 spells CASSSPYYEQYF. CDR3 sequence (DNA): TGTGCCAGCAGCTCCCCCTACTACGAGCAGTACTTC.

The chain is built from TRBV11-3 and TRBJ1-1, with 8 bases fitting TRBD1. The length of the CDR3 is 13 residues. CDR1 and CDR2 (germline): SGHNT, YENEEA. V lost 3 bases to trimming and J lost 5 bases; unmatched junction nucleotides: 2. The CDR3 protein is CASSFGQGTEAFF. The CDR3 nucleotides read TGTGCCAGCAGCTTCGGACAGGGAACTGAAGCTTTCTTT.

V usage is TRBV4-2 and J usage is TRBJ2-7, with 11 bases aligning to TRBD2. After removal of 0 bases from V and 4 bases from J, the junction contained 5 bases not matched to a gene. The length of the CDR3 is 16 residues. Germline CDR1 and CDR2: LGHNA and YNFKEQ. For the CDR3, the DNA is TGTGCCAGCAGCCAAGATCCTACTAGCGGGGGTTACGAGCAGTACTTC. Residues: CASSQDPTSGGYEQYF.

V gene TRBV28 combines with J gene TRBJ2-7; 7 bases align to TRBD2. The CDR3 has 15 amino acids. The germline gives CDR1 MDHEN, CDR2 SYDVKM. J lost 0 bases, V lost 6 bases, and 8 bases had no gene match. The CDR3 nucleotides read TGTGCCAGCAGGGGGGATCTAGCGGTCTCCTACGAGCAGTACTTC. Its translation is CASRGDLAVSYEQYF.

The rearrangement uses TRBV5-6 and TRBJ2-3; 11 bases align to TRBD2. Trimming at V came to 1 base and at J to 0 bases, leaving 7 bases not matched to a gene. This CDR3 has 18 amino acids. Per the germline V gene, CDR1 is SGHDT and CDR2 is YYEEEE. As DNA, the CDR3 is TGTGCCAGCAGCTTGTTACTAGCGGGAGCTGGGAGCACAGATACGCAGTATTTT. It translates to CASSLLLAGAGSTDTQYF.

This clone was counted between two and nine times. This chain joins TRBV4-3 and TRBJ1-4; 7 bases fit TRBD1. The ends lost 2 bases at V and 6 bases at J; junction bases unmatched: 6. Germline V gene sequence: CDR1 LGHNA, CDR2 YSLEER. The CDR3 is 15 amino acids. The chain's CDR3 is CASSQQTGLDEKLFF. Written as DNA, the CDR3 is TGCGCCAGCAGCCAACAGACAGGGTTGGATGAAAAACTGTTTTTT.

The rearrangement uses TRBV19 and TRBJ1-1; 10 nucleotides line up with TRBD1. V lost 4 bases and J lost 6; bases outside the gene matches: 5. CDR3 length: 14 amino acids. In germline, CDR1 is LNHDA, CDR2 SQIVND (reference sequence). Here the CDR3 reads CASSTGQGLAEAFF. CDR3 in DNA: TGTGCCAGTAGTACGGGACAGGGGCTTGCTGAAGCTTTCTTT.

The chain carries TRBV6-5 and TRBJ1-1; weak D call: TRBD1 (5 bases). Germline lookup yields CDR1 MNHEY and CDR2 SVGAGI. The V and J ends lost 2 bases and 8 bases respectively, with 12 bases between them. The CDR3 contains 13 residues. DNA of the CDR3: TGTGCCAGCAGTTACCGCAGGGTTGGCGAAGCTTTCTTT. This encodes CASSYRRVGEAFF.

Notes on this clone: In the same sample, other DNA sequences code for this CDR3. V is TRBV6-4 and J is TRBJ1-1; a weak D match, TRBD1 (5 bases). From germline, CDR1 is MRHNA and CDR2 SNTAGT. Trimming pared 3 bases from V and 1 base from J, leaving 6 bases between. The CDR3 loop spans 13 amino acids. The chain's CDR3 is CASSEQGNTEAFF. The CDR3 DNA is TGTGCCAGCAGTGAGCAGGGGAACACTGAAGCTTTCTTT.

Regarding this clone: One end of the junction does not line up with germline, which may come from a read error. V gene TRBV7-9 combines with J gene TRBJ2-7; a weak D match, TRBD2 (7 bases). CDR3 length: 18 residues. CDR1 is SEHNR and CDR2 is FQNEAQ in the germline V gene (reference sequence). The CDR3 sequence is CSSSLDKMGGRVVYEQYF. The CDR3 DNA sequence: TGTTCCAGCAGCTTAGACAAAATGGGGGGGCGCGTTGTTTACGAGCAGTACTTC.

This clone appeared once. The V call is TRBV5-1, the J call TRBJ2-1; 12 bases are shared with TRBD2. The CDR3 spans 15 residues. The germline CDR1 and CDR2 sequences are SGHRS and YFSETQ. V shed 3 bases, J shed 6 bases, and the junction held 4 bases outside the gene matches. This chain's CDR3 is CASSSASGGGNEQFF. The CDR3 DNA is TGCGCCAGCAGCTCCGCTAGCGGGGGGGGCAATGAGCAGTTCTTC.

The chain uses TRBV28 and TRBJ2-1; a weak D match, TRBD2 (6 bases). V lost 4 bases and J 4 bases, leaving 17 bases between the germline ends. Germline values: CDR1 MDHEN, CDR2 SYDVKM. The CDR3 covers 16 residues. CDR3 DNA sequence: TGTGCCAGCAGTTCGGGGGACTCAGGTCTATACAATGAGCAGTTCTTC. This sequence encodes CASSSGDSGLYNEQFF.

The chain uses TRBV7-2 and TRBJ2-7; TRBD1 matches 7 bases. Looked up from germline, CDR1 is SGHTA and CDR2 is FQGNSA. V dropped 5 bases and J dropped 4; count of bases not matched to a gene: 8. The CDR3 contains 14 residues. This CDR3 is CASSKTTGYYEQYF. The CDR3 bases are TGTGCCAGCAGCAAGACGACAGGGTATTACGAGCAGTACTTC.